The 15 T cell receptor beta chains in this list originate from one sample, sequenced in a study of long-term antiretroviral therapy in people with HIV. Runs used v3.0 of the immunoSEQ assay and were done at survey level. The repertoire was sequenced with immunoSEQ multiplex PCR; TCRdb's copy has only in-frame clones and lacks some. The table records 20,000 or so clones, more than 70% of them present only once. Sequenced here: unsorted PBMCs, sampled 0.5 years before starting antiretroviral therapy. The receptors stem from a man younger than 35 with HIV.

The chain combines TRBV2 with TRBJ2-7, with a weak D call TRBD1 (5 bases). The CDR3 is made up of 14 amino acids. Per germline, CDR1 SNHLY and CDR2 FYNNEI. V lost 5 bases to trimming and J lost 0 bases, with 11 bases between them. In DNA form, the CDR3 reads TGTGCCAGCAGTACAGGCGTGATCTCCTACGAGCAGTACTTC. This gives the protein CASSTGVISYEQYF.

V usage is TRBV12-5 and J usage is TRBJ2-2, with D maybe TRBD1 (6 bases). The V end lost 3 bases, the J end lost 1 base, and 24 bases lay between the germline ends. Looked up from germline, CDR1 is LGHNT and CDR2 is FRNRAP. The CDR3 length is 20 residues. Here the CDR3 reads CASGFSSGRQEVMNTGELFF. DNA of the CDR3: TGTGCTAGTGGTTTCAGTTCTGGGAGACAGGAGGTAATGAACACCGGGGAGCTGTTTTTT.

This rearrangement joins TRBV9 to TRBJ1-1; D is unclear. CDR1 and CDR2 from the germline V gene are SGDLS and YYNGEE. V was pared by 0 bases and J by 4 bases, with 13 bases between. The CDR3 extends over 15 amino acids. The chain's CDR3 is CASSVELGMGTEAFF. In nucleotides, the CDR3 is TGTGCCAGCAGCGTAGAGTTGGGGATGGGCACTGAAGCTTTCTTT.

The sample holds one count of this clone. The chain employs TRBV2 and TRBJ1-4, with TRBD1 matching 7 bases. Trimming at V came to 6 bases and at J to 4 bases, leaving 5 bases not matched to a gene. Germline V lookup: CDR1 SNHLY, CDR2 FYNNEI. CDR3 size: 14 residues. The CDR3 loop is CASRSGTVNEKLFF. In DNA form, the CDR3 reads TGTGCCAGCAGATCCGGGACAGTTAATGAAAAACTGTTTTTT. The full variable domain, its missing parts supplied by reference TRBV2 and TRBJ1-4, is EPEVTQTPSHQVTQMGQEVILRCVPISNHLYFYWYRQILGQKVEFLVSFYNNEISEKSEIFDDQFSVERPDGSNFTLKIRSTKLEDSAMYFCASRSGTVNEKLFFGSGTQLSVL.

This chain connects TRBV27 to TRBJ2-7, with D perhaps matching TRBD2 (7 bases). In germline, CDR1 is MNHEY, CDR2 SMNVEV (reference sequence). Trimming cost V 3 bases and J 5 bases, with 11 bases left between them. CDR3 length equals 13 residues. The CDR3 protein is CASSFGGRNEQYF. Written as DNA, the CDR3 is TGTGCCAGCAGTTTCGGGGGGCGCAACGAGCAGTACTTC.

The rearrangement uses TRBV10-3 and TRBJ2-7; TRBD2 matches at 7 bases. V shed 8 bases, J shed 0 bases, and the junction held 4 bases outside the gene matches. The CDR3 spans 13 residues. Germline V gives CDR1 ENHRY, CDR2 SYGVKD. CDR3 sequence (DNA): TGTGCCATCCAAAGCGGGGACTCCTACGAGCAGTACTTC. Its protein is CAIQSGDSYEQYF.

This sequence joins TRBV15 and TRBJ2-7; tentative D call: TRBD1 (5 bases). V lost 6 bases and J lost 6, with 21 bases in between. The CDR3 is made up of 15 amino acids. CDR1 is LNHNV, CDR2 YYDKDF, per germline (reference sequence). CDR3 sequence: CATRVWPRQGSEQYF. The CDR3 DNA is TGTGCCACCAGAGTTTGGCCCCGGCAGGGATCCGAGCAGTACTTC.

The DNA of the CDR3 is TGCGCCAGCAGTGAGGGGCCCGACTACAATGAGCAGTTCTTC. It specifies CASSEGPDYNEQFF. The chain is built from TRBV10-2 and TRBJ2-1; D not resolved. Germline V CDR1 and CDR2: WSHSY, SAAADI. This CDR3 comprises 14 residues. V lost 2 bases to trimming and J lost 3 bases, with 8 bases between them.

The gene calls are TRBV2 and TRBJ2-6, with TRBD1 identical over 10 bases. V was pared by 8 bases and J by 0 bases, with 4 bases of the junction left unmatched. CDR3 length: 16 amino acids. The germline V gene has CDR1 SNHLY and CDR2 FYNNEI. CDR3 coding DNA: TGTGCCAGCCACCGGGACAGGGGCTCTGGGGCCAACGTCCTGACTTTC. It is translated as CASHRDRGSGANVLTF.

V is TRBV11-2 and J is TRBJ2-7, with TRBD2 matching over 7 bases. The CDR3 runs to 14 residues. In germline, CDR1 is SGHAT, CDR2 FQNNGV. The J segment lost 4 bases and the V segment lost 1 base, leaving 4 bases of the junction unmatched. The CDR3 here is CASSLGGRAYEQYF. CDR3 nucleotides: TGTGCCAGCAGCTTAGGAGGGAGGGCTTACGAGCAGTACTTC.

This CDR3 is CASSVFPPGQPQHF. DNA of the CDR3: TGTGCCAGCAGCGTATTCCCGCCGGGACAGCCCCAGCATTTT. This chain uses TRBV9 with TRBJ1-5; D remains unclear. Deletions cut 1 base from V and 7 bases from J, with 12 bases between. Looked up from germline, CDR1 is SGDLS and CDR2 is YYNGEE. The CDR3 is 14 amino acids.

This clone was detected a few times. The same CDR3 can be traced to other DNA sequences in this sample. Here the CDR3 DNA reads TGTGCCAGCAGTTACTCCCCTTCCTACGAGCAGTACTTC. It yields the protein CASSYSPSYEQYF. This chain links TRBV6-6 with TRBJ2-7; no reliable D call. This CDR3 is built from 13 residues. The V end was cut by 0 bases, the J end by 1 base, with 4 bases between. Looked up from germline, CDR1 is MNHNY and CDR2 is SVGAGI (reference sequence).

The chain uses TRBV14 and TRBJ2-7, with a tentative D call TRBD2 (6 bases). The CDR3 has 13 residues. Germline CDR1 is SGHDN and CDR2 is FVKESK. V was clipped by 4 bases and J by 3 bases, with 10 bases between them. CDR3 DNA: TGTGCCAGCAGCCTCGGGACTTACTACGAGCAGTACTTC. Its translation: CASSLGTYYEQYF.

The V gene is TRBV4-1, the J gene TRBJ1-4; D is ambiguous. Germline-derived CDR1 and CDR2 are MGHRA and YSYEKL. The V and J ends lost 5 bases and 3 bases respectively, with 10 bases between them. CDR3 length: 14 residues. The CDR3 DNA reads as TGCGCCAGCAGCTACCGTACGGCTAATGAAAAACTGTTTTTT. As protein: CASSYRTANEKLFF.

This clone occurred once. V and J are TRBV25-1 and TRBJ2-5; 10 bases map to TRBD1. The CDR3 spans 17 residues. The V and J ends lost 2 bases and 1 base, in that order; junction bases with no gene match: 7. The germline CDR1 and CDR2 sequences are MGHDK and SYGVNS. The CDR3 DNA sequence: TGTGCCAGCAGTGAACAAGGACAGGGGGGGGCCCAAGAGACCCAGTACTTC. This codes for CASSEQGQGGAQETQYF.